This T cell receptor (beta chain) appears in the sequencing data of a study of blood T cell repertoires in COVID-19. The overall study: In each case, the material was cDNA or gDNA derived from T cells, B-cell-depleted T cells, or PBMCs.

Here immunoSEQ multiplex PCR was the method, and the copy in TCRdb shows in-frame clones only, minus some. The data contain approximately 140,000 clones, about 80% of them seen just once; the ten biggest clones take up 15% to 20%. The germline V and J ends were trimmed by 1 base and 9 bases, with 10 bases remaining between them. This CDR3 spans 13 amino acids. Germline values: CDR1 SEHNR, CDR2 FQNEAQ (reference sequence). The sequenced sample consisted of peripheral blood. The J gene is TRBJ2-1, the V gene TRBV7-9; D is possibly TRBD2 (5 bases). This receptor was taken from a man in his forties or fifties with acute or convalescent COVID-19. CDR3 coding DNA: TGTGCCAGCAGCTTAGGGCTAGCCGGTGAGCAGTTCTTC. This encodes CASSLGLAGEQFF.